This TCR beta chain appears in the sequencing data of a study of shared clonotypes between healthy human individuals (dated by TCRdb to about 2020). In the study overall: A couple of women and a few men aged 18 to 49 years were included in the cohort. For each donor, three plates each were used for CD4 naive and CD4 memory, two plates were used for CD8 naive, and one plate was used for CD8 memory. The study deeply sequenced blood TCR repertoires of about five healthy adults to estimate repertoire size and the extent of clonotype sharing between individuals. To increase sequencing depth and limit assay-specific biases, TCR repertoire library preparation and sequencing were carried out by different laboratories using diverse techniques. Leukapheresis yielded between about 0.85 and 10 billion PBMCs per donor. On the study overall, not on this receptor specifically: Even with the large sequencing depth, rarefaction of the sorted-subset datasets indicated that sequencing was incomplete. Compared with non-shared clonotypes, the clonotypes found in all four sorted-subset donors had higher generation probabilities. Pairwise subsampling led to the expectation that sequencing depth would affect the degree of clonotype sharing among donors. Naive subsets generally had larger estimated clonotype richness than memory subsets did. Sharing across four donors was observed for 4.5% to 6.5% of naive CD4, about 3.2% of naive CD8, 2% to 2.5% of memory CD4, and 0.4% of memory CD8 clonotypes. Sampling was restricted to blood, and TCR repertoires in tissues likely differ from the TCR repertoires found in blood. The genetic and exposure-history diversity represented was limited by the small number of donors.

Donors were healthy HIV-negative adults with no recently reported acute infections or vaccinations. Every donor was a Caucasian adult residing in Nashville, Tennessee, USA. CD4+ T cells were enriched by magnetic negative selection, after which naive cells were positively selected on CD45RA and the negative fraction was taken as the memory subset. Blood was obtained by leukapheresis, after which PBMCs were separated by Ficoll-Histopaque density gradient centrifugation and cryopreserved in liquid nitrogen vapor phase. Analytical flow cytometry was used to check the purity and quantity of each magnetically sorted T cell population. Each sorted fraction had its genomic DNA isolated and then quantified by UV absorbance on a Nanodrop 2000c. TCR CDR3 regions were amplified from genomic DNA by multiplex PCR using the deep immunoSEQ assay. Extracted genomic DNA from each cell subset was distributed evenly across all wells of several immunoSEQ 96-well plates, and each plate was treated as a replicate. For sorted subsets, about 200 ng genomic DNA, equal to about 30,000 T cell genomes, was loaded into each replicate PCR. The purified libraries were quantified using a Qubit 3.0 fluorometer, sized with a Bioanalyzer 2100, and then quantified again using the KAPA Library Quantification kit. Every immunoSEQ 96-well plate was sequenced on a dedicated single-read 150-cycle Illumina NextSeq 550 flow cell. The paper's data handling went like this. Because the immunoSEQ output included only junctional sequences and no quality scores, the filtering could not be the same as the filtering used for full-length reads. To assign V/J genes and CDR3, sequences were annotated against IMGT germline references using PyIR, a Python wrapper for IgBLAST v1.9. Reads with weak V/J assignments (E-value above 1e-6), missing CDR3, stop codons, out-of-frame junctions, or ambiguous translated residues were removed. A V3J clonotype was defined by an identical inferred V gene, J gene, and CDR3 amino acid sequence. To compute the percentage overlap between repertoires, the number of shared unique clonotypes was divided by the size of the smaller repertoire. Richness of each repertoire was evaluated using RTK rarefaction, the Chao1 estimator, and Recon v2.1 estimates of unobserved clonotypes. Generation probabilities for all TCRbeta clonotypes obtained by the gDNA method from a handful of donors were computed using OLGA. TCRdb's version of the immuneACCESS table is confined to in-frame rearrangements and falls short of the full clone set. An unresolved V gene accounts for under half of the shortfall where checked; the remainder is of unknown origin. V and J calls plus clone size are reproduced from that table; the DNA served to infer D and trimming. Here the sample has some 2,100,000 clones; about 94% occur a single time. Approximately 0.13% of the sample is in the top ten clones.

From cysteine to phenylalanine, the CDR3 is 12 amino acids long. Only the CDR3 DNA is retained, 36 bases long and in frame from the first base. As encoded in the germline V gene (reference sequence), CDR1 is SGHNT while CDR2 is YYREEE. A remark on this clone: Its binding antigen is unknown. The germline gene is not matched at one end of the junction; a read error may be the cause.

This receptor was obtained from a man aged 18 to 29 in good health. The specimen was naive CD4+ T cells sorted from blood. The sample's cell subset or site, from its label and the paper: CD45RA+ positively selected. The rearranged chain carries TRBV5-4 and TRBJ2-7, and the D gene may be TRBD2, 5 bases matching. For the CDR3, the sequence is CASSAWGDRRNF. The DNA sequence follows: TGTGCCAGCAGCGCGTGGGGAGATCGGCGAAACTTC.